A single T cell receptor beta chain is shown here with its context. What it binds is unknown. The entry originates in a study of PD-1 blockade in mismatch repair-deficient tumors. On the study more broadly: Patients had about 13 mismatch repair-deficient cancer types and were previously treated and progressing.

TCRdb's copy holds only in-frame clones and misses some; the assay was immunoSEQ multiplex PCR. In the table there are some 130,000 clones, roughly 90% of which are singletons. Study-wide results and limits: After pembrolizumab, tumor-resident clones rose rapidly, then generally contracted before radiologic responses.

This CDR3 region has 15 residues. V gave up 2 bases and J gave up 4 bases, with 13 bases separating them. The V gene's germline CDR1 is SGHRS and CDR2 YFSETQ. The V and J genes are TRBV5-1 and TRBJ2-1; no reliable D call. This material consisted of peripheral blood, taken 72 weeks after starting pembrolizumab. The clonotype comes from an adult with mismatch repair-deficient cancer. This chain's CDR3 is CASSLIGLAYNEQFF. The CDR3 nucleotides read TGCGCCAGCAGCTTAATCGGGTTGGCATACAATGAGCAGTTCTTC. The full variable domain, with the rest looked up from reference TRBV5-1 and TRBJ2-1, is KAGVTQTPRYLIKTRGQQVTLSCSPISGHRSVSWYQQTPGQGLQFLFEYFSETQRNKGNFPGRFSGRQFSNSRSEMNVSTLELGDSALYLCASSLIGLAYNEQFFGPGTRLTVL.